The present TCR beta chain was sequenced within a study of spatial heterogeneity in lung cancer. About the research overall: In the raw reads, each unique TCR and UMI combination was present more than ten times on average. Study-wide results and limits: Resection blood, more than follow-up blood, showed ubiquitous expanded tumor TCRs.

This clonotype was picked up many times. Its target is unknown. Each molecule of TCR cDNA was tagged with one unique molecular identifier. TCRdb re-called the 5' RACE reads with MiXCR, one entry per CDR3 protein. The repertoire holds tens of thousands of distinct CDR3 sequences, with roughly 15% as singletons. Documented time point: sample taken at primary tumor resection. Tumor, nontumor lung or frozen PBMC supplied whole RNA, sequenced without sorting. Samples were obtained from around 73 donors, all untreated early-stage non-small cell lung cancer patients. CDR1 SGHAT and CDR2 FQDESV come from the germline V gene (reference sequence). J lost 9 bases, V lost 5 bases, and 10 bases had no gene match. There are 14 residues in the CDR3.

V and J are TRBV11-1 and TRBJ2-1, with 7 bases matching TRBD1. The source is a male donor with early-stage non-small cell lung cancer. The input for sequencing was PBMCs, taken at surgery. The DNA for the CDR3 is TGTGCCAGCAGCCCAGTCAACAGGGGCGGTGAGCAGTTCTTC. Protein: CASSPVNRGGEQFF. Supplemented by reference TRBV11-1 and TRBJ2-1, the full variable domain reads EAEVAQSPRYKITEKSQAVAFWCDPISGHATLYWYRQILGQGPELLVQFQDESVVDDSQLPKDRFSAERLKGVDSTLKIQPAELGDSAMYLCASSPVNRGGEQFFGPGTRLTVL.